Following are 21 T cell receptor beta chains from one sample sequenced in a study of Ad26.COV2.S vaccination and SARS-CoV-2 variants. The treatment: approximately 18 received Ad26.COV2.S at low or high dose, single or two shots; about 5 received placebo; per-sample allocation not given. All samples were drawn on day 63, counting from the first vaccine or placebo injection. Only in-frame clones appear in the TCRdb table, and some are missing; sequencing was by immunoSEQ multiplex PCR. The table lists roughly 300,000 clones, 80% to 90% of them singletons. The material sequenced was peripheral blood, taken in a trial of Ad26.COV2.S vaccine versus placebo. These receptors all stem from a person aged 18 to 65 who received the Ad26.COV2.S COVID-19 vaccine or a placebo.

The chain links TRBV18 to TRBJ2-2; TRBD1 matches at 9 bases. The CDR3 is 18 amino acids. Germline-derived CDR1 and CDR2 are KGHSH and LQKENI. V was clipped by 0 bases and J by 3 bases; unmatched bases: 8. The CDR3 sequence: CASSPPGTGSLDTGELFF. CDR3 in DNA: TGTGCCAGCTCACCACCTGGGACAGGGTCTTTAGACACCGGGGAGCTGTTTTTT. The variable domain in full, completed from reference TRBV18 and TRBJ2-2, reads NAGVMQNPRHLVRRRGQEARLRCSPMKGHSHVYWYRQLPEEGLKFMVYLQKENIIDESGMPKERFSAEFPKEGPSILRIQQVVRGDSAAYFCASSPPGTGSLDTGELFFGEGSRLTVL.

J is TRBJ1-1 and V is TRBV18, with TRBD1 matching 8 bases. Germline V gene data show CDR1 as KGHSH and CDR2 as LQKENI. The CDR3 length is 15 residues. V trimming: 1 base; J trimming: 1 base; junction bases outside the gene matches: 2. Here the CDR3 reads CASSPRDRGNTEAFF. The CDR3 nucleotides read TGTGCCAGCTCACCACGAGACAGGGGGAACACTGAAGCTTTCTTT. The entire variable domain, with the rest obtained from reference TRBV18 and TRBJ1-1, is as follows: NAGVMQNPRHLVRRRGQEARLRCSPMKGHSHVYWYRQLPEEGLKFMVYLQKENIIDESGMPKERFSAEFPKEGPSILRIQQVVRGDSAAYFCASSPRDRGNTEAFFGQGTRLTVV.

For the CDR3, the DNA is TGTGCCAGCAGTCAGACGACAGGGGCATTCTCTGGAAACACCATATATTTT. It encodes CASSQTTGAFSGNTIYF. The chain couples TRBV6-6 to TRBJ1-3, with 8 nucleotides matching TRBD1. CDR3 length: 17 residues. Germline assignment: CDR1 MNHNY and CDR2 SVGAGI (reference sequence). The ends lost 5 bases at V and 0 bases at J; junction bases unmatched: 9.

In nucleotides, the CDR3 is TGTGCCAGCAAACGGAGGCTCACAGATACGCAGTATTTT. Its translation: CASKRRLTDTQYF. V gene TRBV6-6 combines with J gene TRBJ2-3, with D perhaps TRBD2 (5 bases). This CDR3 region has 13 residues. Trimming cost V 7 bases and J 2 bases, with 10 bases left between them. Germline-derived CDR1 and CDR2 are MNHNY and SVGAGI (reference sequence).

This clone was observed a few times. The same CDR3 also results from other DNA sequences found in this sample. V usage is TRBV6-5 and J usage is TRBJ2-5, with D possibly being TRBD1 or TRBD2 (6 bases each). Germline V gene sequence: CDR1 MNHEY, CDR2 SVGAGI. The CDR3 contains 13 residues. Trimming removed 1 base from V and 5 bases from J, with 8 bases in between. Written as DNA, the CDR3 is TGTGCCAGCAGTTACTTGGGGGGCGAGACCCAGTACTTC. As protein: CASSYLGGETQYF.

This clone was detected once. The chain uses TRBV18 and TRBJ2-5; D call uncertain. CDR3 size: 13 residues. The germline V and J ends were trimmed by 2 bases and 2 bases, with 6 bases remaining between them. Looked up from germline, CDR1 is KGHSH and CDR2 is LQKENI. The CDR3 is CASSPALQETQYF. In DNA form, the CDR3 reads TGTGCCAGCTCACCAGCGTTACAAGAGACCCAGTACTTC.

The rearrangement uses TRBV12-3 or TRBV12-4 and TRBJ2-5; D is undetermined. Trimming took 2 bases from V and 5 from J, leaving 3 bases between them. The CDR3 is 11 residues long. The CDR3 nucleotides are TGTGCCAGCAGTTTACAGGAGACCCAGTACTTC. This gives the protein CASSLQETQYF.

This sequence joins TRBV27 and TRBJ2-1, with D uncertain. In germline, CDR1 is MNHEY, CDR2 SMNVEV (reference sequence). This CDR3 contains 13 residues. V lost 5 bases and J lost 9, with 14 bases in between. CDR3 DNA: TGTGCCAGCAGTCGAGGTATTACTTTTGAGCAGTTCTTC. Its protein is CASSRGITFEQFF.

The chain is built from TRBV5-1 and TRBJ2-7; D gene uncertain. V was trimmed by 0 bases and J by 5 bases, leaving 9 bases between them. Looked up from germline, CDR1 is SGHRS and CDR2 is YFSETQ. The CDR3 is 13 amino acids. The CDR3 loop is CASSLAAGDEQYF. The CDR3, as DNA: TGCGCCAGCAGCTTGGCTGCTGGGGACGAGCAGTACTTC.

This clone has just one count. The CDR3 bases are TGTGCCTCATCGGACAGGGTACTACAAGAGACCCAGTACTTC. Translation: CASSDRVLQETQYF. The chain links TRBV2 to TRBJ2-5; 8 positions agree with TRBD1. This CDR3 is 14 amino acids long. Germline V lookup: CDR1 SNHLY, CDR2 FYNNEI. Losses at the gene ends were 11 bases for V and 2 bases for J; bases not matched to a gene: 10.

The genes are TRBV19 and TRBJ1-5; D is ambiguous. This CDR3 spans 12 amino acids. Germline V lookup: CDR1 LNHDA, CDR2 SQIVND (reference sequence). Trimming left V 7 bases short and J 6 bases short, with 10 bases between. The DNA for the CDR3 is TGTGCCAGTACGCGGGGAGGTCAGCCCCAGCATTTT. This sequence encodes CASTRGGQPQHF.

The V call is TRBV7-6, the J call TRBJ2-7; 9 positions agree with TRBD2. The CDR3 length is 15 residues. Germline CDR1 reads SGHVS; CDR2 reads FNYEAQ. V dropped 2 bases and J dropped 3; count of bases not matched to a gene: 5. The CDR3 spells CASSLLAGAGYEQYF. CDR3 bases: TGTGCCAGCAGCTTATTAGCGGGAGCGGGCTACGAGCAGTACTTC.

This rearrangement joins TRBV19 to TRBJ2-1; the match to TRBD2 covers 7 bases. The CDR3 spans 14 residues. The germline V gene encodes CDR1 LNHDA and CDR2 SQIVND (reference sequence). Trimming cost V 5 bases and J 3 bases; bases outside gene matches: 4. CDR3 nucleotides: TGTGCCAGTAGTTTTGGGGGGGACTACAATGAGCAGTTCTTC. This gives the protein CASSFGGDYNEQFF.

The chain carries TRBV28 and TRBJ2-6, with 8 bases matching TRBD2. CDR1 is MDHEN and CDR2 is SYDVKM in the germline V gene. There are 18 residues in the CDR3. V lost 6 bases and J lost 4; bases outside the gene matches: 14. In DNA form, the CDR3 reads TGTGCCAGCAGGGGCTTGGACGGGAGGGCAACGGGGGCCAACGTCCTGACTTTC. It specifies CASRGLDGRATGANVLTF.

This clone has a single count. The V and J genes are TRBV6-2 or TRBV6-3 and TRBJ2-7; no firm D call. The CDR3 is 11 amino acids. Trimming removed 5 bases from V and 2 bases from J, with 4 bases in between. CDR1 and CDR2 (germline): MNHEY, SVGEGT. The CDR3 DNA follows: TGTGCCAGCAGTCAACCCTACGAGCAGTACTTC. Its translation is CASSQPYEQYF.

This chain links TRBV3-1 (or the pseudogene TRBV3-2) with TRBJ1-2, with TRBD1 matching over 7 bases. The V gene end was trimmed by 1 base and the J gene end by 3 bases; junction bases not matched to a gene: 5. Germline V lookup: CDR1 LGHDT, CDR2 YNNKEL (reference sequence). The CDR3 has 15 amino acids. Here the CDR3 DNA reads TGTGCCAGCAGCCAAGTGGCAGGGGGTGACTATGGCTACACCTTC. Translating gives CASSQVAGGDYGYTF.

This chain uses TRBV4-3 with TRBJ2-2; 14 nucleotides agree with TRBD2. The CDR3 spans 19 residues. Trimming removed 0 bases from V and 3 bases from J; junction bases left unmatched: 6. Per the germline V gene, CDR1 is LGHNA and CDR2 is YSLEER. The CDR3 loop reads CASSQDLGTSGGDTGELFF. The CDR3 DNA reads TGCGCCAGCAGCCAAGATCTCGGGACTAGCGGGGGAGACACCGGGGAGCTGTTTTTT.

V and J are TRBV4-1 and TRBJ2-3; 15 nucleotides align to TRBD2. V was clipped by 4 bases and J by 2 bases; unmatched bases: 10. From germline, CDR1 is MGHRA and CDR2 YSYEKL. The CDR3 spans 19 residues. The CDR3 region is CASSPPGTSGRMATDTQYF. In DNA, the CDR3 is TGCGCCAGCAGCCCCCCCGGGACTAGCGGGAGGATGGCCACAGATACGCAGTATTTT.

This chain connects TRBV6-2 or TRBV6-3 to TRBJ1-1; D ambiguous. From germline, CDR1 is MNHEY and CDR2 SVGEGT. This CDR3 is built from 12 residues. Trimming removed 2 bases from V and 9 bases from J, with 10 bases in between. The CDR3: CASSYLPGKAFF. The CDR3 DNA sequence: TGTGCCAGCAGTTACCTTCCGGGAAAAGCTTTCTTT.

The chain employs TRBV5-1 and TRBJ2-7; 9 bases line up with TRBD1. Germline CDR1 SGHRS, CDR2 YFSETQ. V was pared by 5 bases and J by 6 bases, with 6 bases of the junction left unmatched. The CDR3 is 13 residues long. The CDR3 region has the DNA TGCGCCAGCAGAGACAGGGGGTCCGGCGAGCAGTACTTC. Protein: CASRDRGSGEQYF.

The V call is TRBV29-1, the J call TRBJ2-1, with 9 bases matching TRBD2. Looked up from germline, CDR1 is SQVTM and CDR2 is ANQGSEA. J gave up 6 bases and V 6 bases, and 12 bases lay outside the gene matches. The CDR3 length is 15 residues. CDR3 bases: TGCAGCGTCGTACTACTAGCGGGCCAAATCAATGAGCAGTTCTTC. Residues: CSVVLLAGQINEQFF.